Listed below are T cell receptor beta chains from one sample, sequenced in a study of blood T cell repertoires in COVID-19. Here immunoSEQ multiplex PCR was the method, and the copy in TCRdb shows in-frame clones only, minus some. The profile shows tens of thousands of clones, around 81% of them singletons. Sample: peripheral blood. The receptors here all came from an elderly man with COVID-19, enrolled during active disease. Each CDR3 is given with its conserved first and last residue. D genes are given only for firm matches. Clone size is not always given. Where it is, it says once, few, many or a class for expanded clones.

d_gene: .
v_gene: TRBV2
abundance: .
j_gene: TRBJ2-7
CDR3aa: CASRGAPLHSSYEQYF
CDR3nt: TGTGCCAGCAGGGGAGCTCCCTTACATAGCTCCTACGAGCAGTACTTC

d_gene: .
v_gene: TRBV30
abundance: .
j_gene: TRBJ1-3
CDR3aa: CAWSVRTGRGNTIYF
CDR3nt: TGTGCCTGGAGTGTACGAACAGGAAGAGGAAACACCATATATTTT

d_gene: .
v_gene: TRBV5-5
abundance: .
j_gene: TRBJ1-2
CDR3aa: CASSLGRPTGGYTF
CDR3nt: TGTGCCAGCAGCCTGGGACGGCCCACGGGAGGCTACACCTTC

d_gene: .
v_gene: TRBV11-3
abundance: .
j_gene: TRBJ2-3
CDR3aa: CASSLGGGRTDTQYF
CDR3nt: TGTGCCAGCAGCTTAGGTGGCGGGCGCACAGATACGCAGTATTTT

d_gene: .
v_gene: TRBV28
abundance: .
j_gene: TRBJ1-5
CDR3aa: CASSFSTGVINQPQHF
CDR3nt: TGTGCCAGCAGTTTCTCGACGGGAGTTATCAATCAGCCCCAGCATTTT

d_gene: TRBD1
v_gene: TRBV7-9
abundance: .
j_gene: TRBJ1-4
CDR3aa: CASSPSTGNFEKLFF
CDR3nt: TGTGCCAGCAGCCCATCGACAGGGAACTTTGAAAAACTGTTTTTT

d_gene: TRBD1
v_gene: TRBV12-3/TRBV12-4
abundance: once
j_gene: TRBJ1-2
CDR3aa: CASSMTGDYGYTF
CDR3nt: TGTGCCAGCAGTATGACAGGGGACTATGGCTACACCTTC

d_gene: .
v_gene: TRBV19
abundance: once
j_gene: TRBJ1-1
CDR3aa: CASSTLYSRPNTEAFF
CDR3nt: TGTGCCAGTAGTACACTTTACTCTAGACCGAACACTGAAGCTTTCTTT

d_gene: TRBD1
v_gene: TRBV3-1/TRBV3-2
abundance: .
j_gene: TRBJ1-2
CDR3aa: CASSQGPTGNYGYTF
CDR3nt: TGTGCCAGCAGCCAGGGACCGACAGGGAACTATGGCTACACCTTC

d_gene: .
v_gene: TRBV6-5
abundance: .
j_gene: TRBJ1-1
CDR3aa: CASLRQPNTEAFF
CDR3nt: TGTGCCAGCCTTCGACAGCCGAACACTGAAGCTTTCTTT

d_gene: .
v_gene: TRBV18
abundance: .
j_gene: TRBJ1-3
CDR3aa: CASSPSGLSGNTIYF
CDR3nt: TGTGCCAGCTCACCGTCGGGACTTTCTGGAAACACCATATATTTT

d_gene: .
v_gene: TRBV28
abundance: once
j_gene: TRBJ2-7
CDR3aa: CASRVEAYEQYF
CDR3nt: TGTGCCAGCAGGGTGGAGGCCTACGAGCAGTACTTC

d_gene: TRBD1
v_gene: TRBV29-1
abundance: .
j_gene: TRBJ1-5
CDR3aa: CSTSTGINQPQHF
CDR3nt: TGCAGCACCTCGACAGGGATCAATCAGCCCCAGCATTTT

d_gene: .
v_gene: TRBV29-1
abundance: few
j_gene: TRBJ2-5
CDR3aa: CSVDGLSGRIQETQYF
CDR3nt: TGCAGCGTTGATGGGTTGTCAGGGAGGATCCAAGAGACCCAGTACTTC

d_gene: .
v_gene: TRBV14
abundance: once
j_gene: TRBJ1-1
CDR3aa: CASSPVTEAFF
CDR3nt: TGTGCCAGCAGCCCCGTAACTGAAGCTTTCTTT

d_gene: .
v_gene: TRBV5-1
abundance: once
j_gene: TRBJ1-1
CDR3aa: CASSLDRALNTEAFF
CDR3nt: TGCGCCAGCAGCTTGGACAGGGCCCTGAACACTGAAGCTTTCTTT

d_gene: .
v_gene: TRBV7-9
abundance: .
j_gene: TRBJ2-5
CDR3aa: CASSPGVLQEETQYF
CDR3nt: TGTGCCAGCAGCCCGGGAGTGTTGCAGGAAGAGACCCAGTACTTC

d_gene: TRBD1
v_gene: TRBV14
abundance: .
j_gene: TRBJ2-7
CDR3aa: CASSQGTGGYEQYF
CDR3nt: TGTGCCAGCAGCCAAGGTACAGGGGGCTACGAGCAGTACTTC

d_gene: TRBD1
v_gene: TRBV19
abundance: .
j_gene: TRBJ1-2
CDR3aa: CASSISWDRTINNYGYTF
CDR3nt: TGTGCCAGTAGTATATCTTGGGACAGGACTATAAACAACTATGGCTACACCTTC

d_gene: TRBD1
v_gene: TRBV19
abundance: .
j_gene: TRBJ2-7
CDR3aa: CASSTDRGPYEQYF
CDR3nt: TGTGCCAGTAGTACGGACAGGGGGCCCTACGAGCAGTACTTC

d_gene: .
v_gene: TRBV5-4
abundance: .
j_gene: TRBJ2-2
CDR3aa: CASSLTGQAGELFF
CDR3nt: TGTGCCAGCAGCCTTACAGGGCAGGCCGGGGAGCTGTTTTTT

d_gene: .
v_gene: TRBV19
abundance: .
j_gene: TRBJ1-1
CDR3aa: CASSLGHPNTEAFF
CDR3nt: TGTGCCAGTAGTCTAGGACACCCGAACACTGAAGCTTTCTTT

d_gene: TRBD1
v_gene: TRBV6-6
abundance: .
j_gene: TRBJ1-1
CDR3aa: CASSQQGAVLVPTEAFF
CDR3nt: TGTGCCAGCAGTCAACAGGGGGCGGTTCTTGTTCCCACTGAAGCTTTCTTT

d_gene: .
v_gene: TRBV7-9
abundance: .
j_gene: TRBJ1-2
CDR3aa: CASSLNTATYGYTF
CDR3nt: TGTGCCAGCAGCTTAAATACCGCCACCTACGGCTACACCTTC

d_gene: .
v_gene: TRBV12-2
abundance: .
j_gene: TRBJ2-1
CDR3aa: CASRLEGLADSSQFF
CDR3nt: TGTGCAAGTCGCTTAGAGGGACTAGCGGATTCCTCTCAGTTCTTC

d_gene: .
v_gene: TRBV6-1
abundance: once
j_gene: TRBJ1-1
CDR3aa: CASSEVPGETEAFF
CDR3nt: TGTGCCAGCAGTGAAGTGCCAGGGGAAACTGAAGCTTTCTTT

d_gene: TRBD1
v_gene: TRBV7-9
abundance: .
j_gene: TRBJ2-6
CDR3aa: CASSLVGQLSGANVLTF
CDR3nt: TGTGCCAGCAGCTTAGTGGGACAGCTTTCTGGGGCCAACGTCCTGACTTTC

d_gene: TRBD1
v_gene: TRBV7-2
abundance: .
j_gene: TRBJ1-1
CDR3aa: CASSKRTGTVDSTEAFF
CDR3nt: TGTGCCAGCAGCAAGCGGACAGGAACGGTAGATAGCACTGAAGCTTTCTTT

d_gene: TRBD2
v_gene: TRBV9
abundance: .
j_gene: TRBJ2-2
CDR3aa: CASSVDGSSGKNTGELFF
CDR3nt: TGTGCCAGCAGCGTAGATGGATCTAGCGGGAAAAACACCGGGGAGCTGTTTTTT

d_gene: .
v_gene: TRBV6-6
abundance: once
j_gene: TRBJ2-3
CDR3aa: CASSNRDSTDTQYF
CDR3nt: TGTGCCAGCAGTAACCGGGACTCTACAGATACGCAGTATTTT

d_gene: TRBD1
v_gene: TRBV7-6
abundance: .
j_gene: TRBJ1-1
CDR3aa: CASSRRTGTEAFF
CDR3nt: TGTGCCAGCAGCCGTCGGACAGGCACTGAAGCTTTCTTT

d_gene: TRBD1
v_gene: TRBV5-1
abundance: once
j_gene: TRBJ1-1
CDR3aa: CASSWGTGGYTEAFF
CDR3nt: TGCGCCAGCAGCTGGGGGACAGGGGGCTACACTGAAGCTTTCTTT

d_gene: .
v_gene: TRBV12-5
abundance: .
j_gene: TRBJ1-2
CDR3aa: CASGPGVPNYGYTF
CDR3nt: TGTGCTAGTGGACCAGGGGTCCCTAACTATGGCTACACCTTC

d_gene: TRBD1
v_gene: TRBV6-5
abundance: few
j_gene: TRBJ1-1
CDR3aa: CASSTPGTGNTEAFF
CDR3nt: TGTGCCAGCAGTACGCCCGGGACAGGTAACACTGAAGCTTTCTTT

d_gene: TRBD1
v_gene: TRBV5-4
abundance: .
j_gene: TRBJ2-7
CDR3aa: CASSLESQGARGSYEQYF
CDR3nt: TGTGCCAGCAGCTTGGAATCACAGGGGGCACGGGGCTCCTACGAGCAGTACTTC

d_gene: .
v_gene: TRBV6-1
abundance: .
j_gene: TRBJ2-6
CDR3aa: CASSEALSSNRAGANVLTF
CDR3nt: TGTGCCAGCAGTGAAGCGCTCTCTAGTAACAGGGCTGGGGCCAACGTCCTGACTTTC

d_gene: TRBD1
v_gene: TRBV7-9
abundance: .
j_gene: TRBJ1-2
CDR3aa: CASSLTGGKVDGYTF
CDR3nt: TGTGCCAGCAGCCTCACAGGGGGCAAGGTGGATGGCTACACCTTC

d_gene: TRBD2
v_gene: TRBV19
abundance: .
j_gene: TRBJ2-5
CDR3aa: CASSRGDGVWGETQYF
CDR3nt: TGTGCCAGTAGTCGGGGGGATGGGGTGTGGGGAGAGACCCAGTACTTC

d_gene: TRBD1
v_gene: TRBV5-4
abundance: .
j_gene: TRBJ2-7
CDR3aa: CASSLRSGTGELQYF
CDR3nt: TGTGCCAGCAGCTTGAGATCCGGGACAGGGGAACTGCAGTACTTC

d_gene: .
v_gene: TRBV18
abundance: .
j_gene: TRBJ1-1
CDR3aa: CASSPGGSEAFF
CDR3nt: TGTGCCAGCTCACCGGGAGGGTCTGAAGCTTTCTTT

d_gene: .
v_gene: TRBV2
abundance: .
j_gene: TRBJ1-5
CDR3aa: CASSDMYQPQHF
CDR3nt: TGTGCCAGCAGTGATATGTATCAGCCCCAGCATTTT